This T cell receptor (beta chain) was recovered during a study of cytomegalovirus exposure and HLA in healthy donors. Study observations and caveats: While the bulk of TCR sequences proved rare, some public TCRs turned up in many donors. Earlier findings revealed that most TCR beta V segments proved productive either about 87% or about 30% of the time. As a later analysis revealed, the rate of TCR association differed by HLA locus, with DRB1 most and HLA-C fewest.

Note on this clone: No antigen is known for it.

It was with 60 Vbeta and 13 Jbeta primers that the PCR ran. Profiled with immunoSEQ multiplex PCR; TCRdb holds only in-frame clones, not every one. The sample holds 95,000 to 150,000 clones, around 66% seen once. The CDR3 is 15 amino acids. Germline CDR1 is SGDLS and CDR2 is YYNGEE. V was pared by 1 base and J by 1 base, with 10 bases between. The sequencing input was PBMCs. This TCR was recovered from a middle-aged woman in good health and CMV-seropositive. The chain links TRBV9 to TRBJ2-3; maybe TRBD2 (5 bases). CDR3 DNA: TGTGCCAGCAGCGTAAACGGGGAAGGCACAGATACGCAGTATTTT. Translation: CASSVNGEGTDTQYF.